The clone carrying this TCR beta chain showed up many times. This sample was taken from a study of low-dose radiotherapy and immunotherapy resistance in tumors. Study-level information: Intravenous cyclophosphamide at 200 mg/m2 preceded radiation and immunotherapy by one day, every two weeks. With cycle 1 day 1 as the start, patients took oral aspirin 300 mg daily for four cycles.

Covering alpha and beta chains, TRAV- and TRBV-specific primers were used for the first-strand cDNA. The PCR that amplified TCRs ran for about 20 cycles, relying on a constant-region primer and a V-primer adapter. TCRdb passed the reads through MiXCR, listing each CDR3 protein once. The sample gives fewer than 90,000 distinct CDR3 sequences, about 19% of which show up once; about 5.9% is in the top ten. The V gene end was trimmed by 6 bases and the J gene end by 2 bases; junction bases not matched to a gene: 2. The germline gives CDR1 MNHEY, CDR2 SVGEGT. This CDR3 has 14 residues. The time point is: before trial treatment.

The source of this sequence is a male donor with prostate cancer. The material was PBMCs, obtained before treatment. The chain is built from TRBV6-2 or TRBV6-3 and TRBJ2-7; 12 nucleotides match TRBD2. CDR3: CASSGLAGTYEQYF. DNA for the CDR3: TGTGCCAGCAGCGGACTAGCGGGGACCTACGAGCAGTACTTC.